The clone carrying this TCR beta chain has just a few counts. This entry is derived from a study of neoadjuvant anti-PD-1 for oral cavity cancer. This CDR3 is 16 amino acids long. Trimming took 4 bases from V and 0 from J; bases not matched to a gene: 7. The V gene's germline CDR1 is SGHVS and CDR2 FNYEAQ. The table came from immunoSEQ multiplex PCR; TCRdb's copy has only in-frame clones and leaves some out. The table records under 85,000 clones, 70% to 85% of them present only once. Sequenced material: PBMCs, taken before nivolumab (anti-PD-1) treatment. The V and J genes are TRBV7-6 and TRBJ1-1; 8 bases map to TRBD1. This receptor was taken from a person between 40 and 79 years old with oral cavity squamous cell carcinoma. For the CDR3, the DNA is TGTGCCAGCAGCTCATCCACAGGGGGGGTGAACACTGAAGCTTTCTTT. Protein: CASSSSTGGVNTEAFF.